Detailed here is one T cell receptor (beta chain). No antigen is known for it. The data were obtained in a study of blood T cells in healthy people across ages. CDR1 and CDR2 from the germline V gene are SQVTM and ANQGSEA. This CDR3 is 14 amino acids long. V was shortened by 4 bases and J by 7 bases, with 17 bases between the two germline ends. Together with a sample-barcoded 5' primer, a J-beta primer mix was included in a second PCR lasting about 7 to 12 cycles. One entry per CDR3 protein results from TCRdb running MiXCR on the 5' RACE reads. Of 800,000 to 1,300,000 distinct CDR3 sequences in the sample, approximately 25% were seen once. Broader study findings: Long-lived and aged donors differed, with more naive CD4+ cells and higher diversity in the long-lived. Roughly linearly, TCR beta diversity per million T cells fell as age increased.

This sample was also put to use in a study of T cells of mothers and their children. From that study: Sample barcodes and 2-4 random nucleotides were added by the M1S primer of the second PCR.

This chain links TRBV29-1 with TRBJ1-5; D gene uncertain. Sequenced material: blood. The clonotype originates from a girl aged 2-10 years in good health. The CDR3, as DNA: TGCAGCGTTGGTGATTCCGGACCGGGACAGCCCCAGCATTTT. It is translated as CSVGDSGPGQPQHF.